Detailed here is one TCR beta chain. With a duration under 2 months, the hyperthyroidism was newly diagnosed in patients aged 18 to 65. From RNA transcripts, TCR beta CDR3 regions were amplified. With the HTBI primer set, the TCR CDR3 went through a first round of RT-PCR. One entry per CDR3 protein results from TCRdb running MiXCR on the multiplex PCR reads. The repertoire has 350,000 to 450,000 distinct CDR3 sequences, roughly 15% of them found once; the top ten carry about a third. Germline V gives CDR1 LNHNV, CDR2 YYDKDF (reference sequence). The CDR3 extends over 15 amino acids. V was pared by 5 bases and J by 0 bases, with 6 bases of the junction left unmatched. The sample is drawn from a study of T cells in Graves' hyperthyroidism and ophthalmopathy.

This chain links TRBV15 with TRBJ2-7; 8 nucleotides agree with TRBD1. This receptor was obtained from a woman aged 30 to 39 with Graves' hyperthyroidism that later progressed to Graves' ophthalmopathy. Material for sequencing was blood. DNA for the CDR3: TGTGCCACCAGCCCAGACAGGGGTAGCTCCTACGAGCAGTACTTC. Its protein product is CATSPDRGSSYEQYF. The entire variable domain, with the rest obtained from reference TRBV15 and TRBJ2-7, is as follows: DAMVIQNPRYQVTQFGKPVTLSCSQTLNHNVMYWYQQKSSQAPKLLFHYYDKDFNNEADTPDNFQSRRPNTSFCFLDIRSPGLGDTAMYLCATSPDRGSSYEQYFGPGTRLTVT.